The sequence of this T cell receptor (beta chain) was determined in a study of blood T cell repertoires in COVID-19. Across the whole study: There were acute and convalescent COVID-19 samples, and they came from the United States, Italy and Spain. PBMCs, B-cell-depleted T cells, or T cells were the source of the cDNA or gDNA that made up the material.

Original data processing: Cell counts per sample came from amplifying reference gene primers. Using immunoSEQ multiplex PCR, the repertoire was profiled, and TCRdb retains in-frame clones only, with some absent. Clonal size and the V and J genes are those of that table, whereas D and trimming came from the DNA. The table includes 100,000 to 150,000 clones, over 60% detected once. V lost 2 bases and J 0 bases, leaving 9 bases between the germline ends. Germline loops: CDR1 SGHKS, CDR2 YYEKEE (reference sequence). This CDR3 region has 15 residues. The clonotype comes from a man aged 40-50 years with active or convalescent COVID-19. The rearrangement joins TRBV5-5 to TRBJ1-5; a possible D gene is TRBD1 (6 bases). The sequencing sample was made of peripheral blood. This CDR3 is CASSFSDSSNQPQHF. The CDR3 coding sequence is TGTGCCAGCAGCTTCTCGGACAGTAGCAATCAGCCCCAGCATTTT.